The 8 T cell receptor beta chains below come from one sample, sequenced in a study of cytomegalovirus exposure and HLA in healthy donors. In the PCR, 60 Vbeta and 13 Jbeta primers were used. Clones were read by immunoSEQ multiplex PCR, and TCRdb kept only the in-frame ones, dropping some. The sample gives 150,000 to 200,000 clones, approximately 80% of which show up once; around 3.4% is in the top ten. Sequencing was performed on PBMCs. The receptor set was obtained from a man between 25 and 39 years old in good health and CMV-seropositive.

V and J are TRBV28 and TRBJ1-4; D is unclear. V was pared by 5 bases and J by 7 bases, with 11 bases between. The CDR3 is made up of 13 amino acids. Germline values: CDR1 MDHEN, CDR2 SYDVKM. DNA for the CDR3: TGTGCCAGCAGTATGCGCCTGGTTGAAAAACTGTTTTTT. Amino acids: CASSMRLVEKLFF.

This chain connects TRBV4-1 to TRBJ2-1; perhaps TRBD1 as D (5 bases). The CDR3 extends over 14 amino acids. The V end lost 0 bases, the J end lost 4 bases, and 7 bases lay between the germline ends. CDR1 is MGHRA, CDR2 YSYEKL, per germline. Written as DNA, the CDR3 is TGCGCCAGCAGCCAAGAGGCAGGGTACAATGAGCAGTTCTTC. Translating gives CASSQEAGYNEQFF.

The gene calls are TRBV27 and TRBJ2-7, with D perhaps matching TRBD1 (5 bases). The V end was cut by 4 bases, the J end by 2 bases, with 15 bases between. The germline V gene has CDR1 MNHEY and CDR2 SMNVEV (reference sequence). The CDR3 is made up of 15 amino acids. The CDR3 region is CASSYTGHAAYEQYF. Written as DNA, the CDR3 is TGTGCCAGCAGTTACACAGGTCACGCCGCCTACGAGCAGTACTTC.

The chain is built from TRBV6-1 and TRBJ2-2, with 7 positions matching TRBD1. With 2 bases clipped from V and 7 bases from J, the junction kept 4 bases outside the gene matches. The CDR3 length is 14 residues. Germline V CDR1 and CDR2: MNHNS, SASEGT. The CDR3 is CASSEQGDGGELFF. As DNA, the CDR3 is TGTGCCAGCAGTGAACAGGGGGATGGCGGGGAGCTGTTTTTT.

V is TRBV5-1 and J is TRBJ2-5; 9 bases are a match to TRBD1. Trimming cost V 4 bases and J 4 bases; bases outside gene matches: 17. The CDR3 contains 18 residues. The germline CDR1 and CDR2 sequences are SGHRS and YFSETQ. This CDR3 reads CASSGSLGTGQDAETQYF. The DNA of the CDR3 is TGCGCCAGCAGCGGAAGTCTCGGGACAGGGCAAGATGCAGAGACCCAGTACTTC.

The chain's CDR3 is CASSEESGPYEQYF. CDR3 in DNA: TGTGCCAGCAGTGAAGAGTCAGGCCCCTACGAGCAGTACTTC. The chain joins TRBV6-1 to TRBJ2-7; D is unresolved. Germline CDR1 and CDR2: MNHNS and SASEGT. Trimming left V 1 base short and J 2 bases short, with 9 bases between. This CDR3 comprises 14 residues.

The chain couples TRBV6-5 to TRBJ1-1, with D perhaps TRBD1 (6 bases). In germline, CDR1 is MNHEY, CDR2 SVGAGI. The CDR3 consists of 14 residues. With 5 bases removed from V and 1 base from J, the gap between germline ends came to 11 bases. The CDR3 reads CASSLQGTNTEAFF. The CDR3, as DNA: TGTGCCAGCAGTCTACAGGGAACGAACACTGAAGCTTTCTTT.

The rearrangement uses TRBV5-1 and TRBJ2-1; 9 bases line up with TRBD2. The length of the CDR3 is 15 residues. Per germline, CDR1 SGHRS and CDR2 YFSETQ. V was pared by 3 bases and J by 5 bases, with 6 bases of the junction left unmatched. CDR3: CASSYSGGRHNEQFF. In DNA, the CDR3 is TGCGCCAGCAGCTATAGCGGGGGAAGGCACAATGAGCAGTTCTTC.